The source of this TCR beta chain is a study of read filtering for tumor transcriptome and immune sequencing. CDR1 is SGHTA, CDR2 FQGNSA, per germline. The V end lost 7 bases, the J end lost 6 bases, and 22 bases lay between the germline ends. CDR3 length equals 15 residues. Molecular barcoded adaptors covering alpha/delta and beta/gamma chains were used on roughly 400 ng RNA. TCRdb called the reads again in MiXCR, with one record for every CDR3 protein. The table lists under 150,000 distinct CDR3 sequences, roughly 13% of them singletons. The gene calls are TRBV7-2 and TRBJ2-7; D remains ambiguous. This TCR was recovered from a donor at least 40 years old with multiple myeloma. The sequencing input was a population of CD138-negative cells sorted from bone marrow. This CDR3 is CASTSSPASLSEQYF. The CDR3 DNA follows: TGTGCCAGCACCTCGTCTCCTGCCTCGTTGTCCGAGCAGTACTTC. Supplemented by reference TRBV7-2 and TRBJ2-7, the full variable domain reads GAGVSQSPSNKVTEKGKDVELRCDPISGHTALYWYRQSLGQGLEFLIYFQGNSAPDKSGLPSDRFSAERTGGSVSTLTIQRTQQEDSAVYLCASTSSPASLSEQYFGPGTRLTVT.